The sequence of this T cell receptor beta chain was determined in a study of cytomegalovirus exposure and HLA in healthy donors. Broader study findings: A later analysis showed HLA-associated TCR beta chains outstripping equally common others in clonal expansion. Reports described diagnosis of cytomegalovirus status by the classifier as highly specific and sensitive. Prediction of most subjects' HLA-A and HLA-B alleles by TCR beta sequences was reportedly accurate.

Use of 60 Vbeta and 13 Jbeta primers characterized the PCR. Measured with immunoSEQ multiplex PCR; TCRdb has only the in-frame clones, and not every one. The sample yields under 95,000 clones, around four fifths seen once. As concerns this clone: Its target is not known.

Germline values: CDR1 SGDLS, CDR2 YYNGEE. The CDR3 length is 14 residues. The V and J ends lost 4 bases and 7 bases respectively, with 15 bases between them. Sequencing used PBMCs. The TCR sequence derives from a boy aged 5-17 years in good health and CMV-seronegative. This chain links TRBV9 with TRBJ1-5; perhaps TRBD1 as D (5 bases). The chain's CDR3 is CASSPRGDRQPQHF. CDR3 nucleotide sequence: TGTGCCAGCAGCCCCCGGGGGGACCGGCAGCCCCAGCATTTT.